This TCR beta chain was identified in a study of PD-1 and CTLA-4 blockade in melanoma. Here immunoSEQ multiplex PCR was the method, and the copy in TCRdb shows in-frame clones only, minus some. The sample contains tens of thousands of clones, 70% to 90% of which appear only once. CDR3 length: 18 residues. Trimming took 1 base from V and 0 from J; bases not matched to a gene: 6. Germline lookup yields CDR1 LNHDA and CDR2 SQIVND (reference sequence). This chain joins TRBV19 and TRBJ2-6; 7 bases align to TRBD2. This clonotype originated in a human donor with melanoma. Material: CD8+ T cells from peripheral blood, obtained before anti-PD-1 treatment. The CDR3 DNA sequence: TGTGCCAGTAGTATAGGACTAGCAGCGATCTCTGGGGCCAACGTCCTGACTTTC. This encodes CASSIGLAAISGANVLTF.